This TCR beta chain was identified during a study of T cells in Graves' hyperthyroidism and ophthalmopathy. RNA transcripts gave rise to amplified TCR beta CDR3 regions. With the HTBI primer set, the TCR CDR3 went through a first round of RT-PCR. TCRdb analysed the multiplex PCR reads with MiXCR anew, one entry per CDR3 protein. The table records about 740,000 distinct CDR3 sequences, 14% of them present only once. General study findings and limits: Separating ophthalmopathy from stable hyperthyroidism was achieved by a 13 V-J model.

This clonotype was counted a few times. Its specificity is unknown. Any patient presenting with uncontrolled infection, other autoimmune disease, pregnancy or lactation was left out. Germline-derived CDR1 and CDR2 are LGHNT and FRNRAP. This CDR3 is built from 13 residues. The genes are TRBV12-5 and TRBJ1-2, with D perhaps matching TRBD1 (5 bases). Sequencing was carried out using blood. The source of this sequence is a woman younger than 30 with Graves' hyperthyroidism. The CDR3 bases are TGTGCCGTCCGAGGGACGTTTGACTATGGCTACACCTTC. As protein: CAVRGTFDYGYTF.